This T cell receptor beta chain was sequenced in a study of T cells after yellow fever vaccination. The germline CDR1 and CDR2 sequences are SGHAT and FQNNGV. The CDR3 is 20 amino acids. V lost 5 bases and J lost 8; bases outside the gene matches: 24. TCRdb re-called the 5' RACE reads through MiXCR, storing one row per CDR3 protein. The table records roughly 260,000 distinct CDR3 sequences, around 13% of them present only once. The sample in question was CD4+ T cells sorted from PBMCs, obtained 45 days after the yellow fever booster vaccination. This chain uses TRBV11-2 with TRBJ2-4; TRBD2 agrees at 10 bases. This receptor was obtained from a man aged 30 to 39 who received the YFV17D yellow fever vaccine. Here the CDR3 DNA reads TGTGCCAGCAGCCCCCTGGGTGTCCCTAGCGGGAGAATGTCGGCAGACATTCAGTACTTC. Translation: CASSPLGVPSGRMSADIQYF.